This T cell receptor beta chain was identified in a study of blood T cells in healthy people across ages. Study-level points and caveats: Older age went with lower TCR beta diversity per million T cells, in a roughly linear way. Estimates of total diversity, which came from one million sequenced T cells, were considered to be underestimates.

Peripheral blood samples of approximately 10 milliliters were drawn from each donor. At least 6 micrograms of total RNA were extracted per sample. Trimming removed 4 bases at V and 2 bases at J, with 10 bases between. Germline assignment: CDR1 SEHNR and CDR2 FQNEAQ (reference sequence). This CDR3 has 14 amino acids. Sample-barcoded 5' priming and a J-beta primer mix drove a second PCR of about 7 to 12 cycles. TCRdb used MiXCR to reprocess the 5' RACE reads, holding one entry per CDR3 protein. The sample contains hundreds of thousands of distinct CDR3 sequences, roughly 32% of which appear only once. As to this clonotype: The antigen is not known.

This chain connects TRBV7-9 to TRBJ2-3; a possible D gene is TRBD2 (5 bases). The sequenced sample was blood. This clonotype originated in an elderly woman in good health. The CDR3: CASSSGIDTDTQYF. The CDR3 DNA reads as TGTGCCAGCAGCTCCGGGATAGACACAGATACGCAGTATTTT.